This T cell receptor beta chain is from a study of shared clonotypes between healthy human individuals. For the study at large: A donor's plate count was three for CD4 naive and three for CD4 memory; CD8 naive had two and CD8 memory one. Study-wide results and limits: The represented genetic and exposure-history diversity was limited by the small number of donors. Clonotype sharing among donors was thought likely to change with sequencing depth.

Germline CDR1 reads MNHEY; CDR2 reads SVGAGI. CDR3 size: 13 residues. Trimming removed 8 bases at V and 6 bases at J, with 14 bases between. Only in-frame clones appear in the TCRdb table, and some are missing; sequencing was by immunoSEQ multiplex PCR. The profile covers around 2,000,000 clones, with more than 85% appearing a single time and roughly 1.7% taken by the ten largest. Points on this clone: Its matching antigen is unknown.

Naive CD8 cells lacked CD45RO, underwent positive selection for CCR7 and left out terminally differentiated effector memory CD45RA+ cells. Participating donors were healthy, HIV-negative adults free of recent acute infections or vaccinations. The receptor was derived from a man younger than 35 in good health. Some clones in this sample may be carry-over from other donors' samples. Sequenced material: naive CD8+ T cells from PBMCs. The chain employs TRBV6-5 and TRBJ2-1; D is unresolved. The CDR3 coding sequence is TGTGCCAGCGGCCGGGCGCCTCCCAATGAGCAGTTCTTC. Amino acids: CASGRAPPNEQFF.